The entry that follows covers one TCR beta chain sequence. This sample is drawn from a study of early T cells in non-severe SARS-CoV-2 infection. Via MiXCR, TCRdb re-called the 5' RACE reads, giving one row per CDR3 protein. The data contain 65,000 to 80,000 distinct CDR3 sequences, roughly 13% of them singletons. The TCR sequence derives from an adult who was a healthcare worker with PCR-confirmed SARS-CoV-2 infection or an uninfected control (not recorded which). The sequenced material came from whole blood.

The CDR3 DNA reads as TGTGCCAGCAACCAACAGGAGAACTATGGCTACACCTTC. It codes for CASNQQENYGYTF. V gene TRBV9 combines with J gene TRBJ1-2, with D maybe TRBD1 (5 bases). Between the trimmed V and J ends, which lost 6 bases and 2 bases, there was a span of 11 bases. This CDR3 has 13 residues. Germline lookup yields CDR1 SGDLS and CDR2 YYNGEE.